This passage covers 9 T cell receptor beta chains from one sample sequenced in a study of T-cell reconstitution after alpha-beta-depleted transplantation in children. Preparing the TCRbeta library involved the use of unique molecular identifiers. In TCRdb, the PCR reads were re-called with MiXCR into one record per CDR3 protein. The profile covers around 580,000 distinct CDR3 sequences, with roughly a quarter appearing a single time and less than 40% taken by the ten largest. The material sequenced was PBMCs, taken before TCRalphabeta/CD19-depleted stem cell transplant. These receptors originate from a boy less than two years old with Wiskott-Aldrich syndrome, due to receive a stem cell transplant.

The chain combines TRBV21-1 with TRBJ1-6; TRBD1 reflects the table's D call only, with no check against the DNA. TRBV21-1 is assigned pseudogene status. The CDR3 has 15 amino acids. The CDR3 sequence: CASSKVPGGNSPLHF. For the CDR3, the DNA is TGTGCCAGCAGCAAAGTCCCAGGGGGGAATTCACCCCTCCACTTT.

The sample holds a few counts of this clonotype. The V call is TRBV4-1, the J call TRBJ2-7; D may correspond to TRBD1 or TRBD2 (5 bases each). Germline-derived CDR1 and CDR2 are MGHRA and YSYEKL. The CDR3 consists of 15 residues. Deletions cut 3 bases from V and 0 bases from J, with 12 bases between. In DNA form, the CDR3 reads TGCGCCAGCAGCCAGGGGACGTCCAGCTCCTACGAGCAGTACTTC. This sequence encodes CASSQGTSSSYEQYF.

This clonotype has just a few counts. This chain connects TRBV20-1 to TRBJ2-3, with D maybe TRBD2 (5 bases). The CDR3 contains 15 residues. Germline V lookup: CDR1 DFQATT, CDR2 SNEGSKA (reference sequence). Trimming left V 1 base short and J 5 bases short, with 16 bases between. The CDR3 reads CSARVFGKVGDTQYF. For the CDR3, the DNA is TGCAGTGCTAGAGTTTTCGGGAAGGTGGGAGATACGCAGTATTTT.

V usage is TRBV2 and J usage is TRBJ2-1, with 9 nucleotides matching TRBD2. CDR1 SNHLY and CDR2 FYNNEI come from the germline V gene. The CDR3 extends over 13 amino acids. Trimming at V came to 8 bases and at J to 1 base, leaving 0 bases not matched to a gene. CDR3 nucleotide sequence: TGTGCCAGCGCGGGAGGGTCCTACAATGAGCAGTTCTTC. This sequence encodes CASAGGSYNEQFF.

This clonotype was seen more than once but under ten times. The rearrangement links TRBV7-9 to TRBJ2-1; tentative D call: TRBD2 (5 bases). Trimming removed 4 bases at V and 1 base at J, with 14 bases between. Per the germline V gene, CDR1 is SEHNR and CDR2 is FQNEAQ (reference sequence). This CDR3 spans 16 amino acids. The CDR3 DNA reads TGTGCCAGCAGCTCTTTTCGGGCGGGTTCCTACAATGAGCAGTTCTTC. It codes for CASSSFRAGSYNEQFF. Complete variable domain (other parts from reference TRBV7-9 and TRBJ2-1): DTGVSQNPRHKITKRGQNVTFRCDPISEHNRLYWYRQTLGQGPEFLTYFQNEAQLEKSRLLSDRFSAERPKGSFSTLEIQRTEQGDSAMYLCASSSFRAGSYNEQFFGPGTRLTVL.

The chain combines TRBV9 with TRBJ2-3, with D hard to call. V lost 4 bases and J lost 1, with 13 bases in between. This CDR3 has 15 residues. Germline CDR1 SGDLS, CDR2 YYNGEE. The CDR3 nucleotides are TGTGCCAGCAGCTCTGGACCTTCTCGCACAGATACGCAGTATTTT. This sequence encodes CASSSGPSRTDTQYF.

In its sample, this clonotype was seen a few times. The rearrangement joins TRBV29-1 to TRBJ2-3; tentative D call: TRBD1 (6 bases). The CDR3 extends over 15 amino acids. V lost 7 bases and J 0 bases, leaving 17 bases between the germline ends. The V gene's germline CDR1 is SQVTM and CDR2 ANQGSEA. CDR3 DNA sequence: TGCAGCGGCCAACAGGGCCTCCTGAGCACAGATACGCAGTATTTT. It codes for CSGQQGLLSTDTQYF.

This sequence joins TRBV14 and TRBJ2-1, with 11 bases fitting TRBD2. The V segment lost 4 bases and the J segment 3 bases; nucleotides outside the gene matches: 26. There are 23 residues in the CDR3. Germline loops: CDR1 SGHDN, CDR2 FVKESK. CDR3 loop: CASSPGVGGLPTSGSRNYNEQFF. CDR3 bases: TGTGCCAGCAGCCCCGGCGTGGGGGGACTTCCCACTAGCGGGAGTAGGAACTACAATGAGCAGTTCTTC.

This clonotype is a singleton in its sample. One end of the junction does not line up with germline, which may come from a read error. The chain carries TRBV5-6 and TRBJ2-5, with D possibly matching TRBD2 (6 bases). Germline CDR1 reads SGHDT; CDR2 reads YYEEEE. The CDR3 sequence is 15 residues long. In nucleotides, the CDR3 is TGTGCCAGCAGCCCCCGGCGGAGGGTGGAAGAGGCCCAGTACTTC. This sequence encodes CASSPRRRVEEAQYF.